What follows are 26 T cell receptor beta chains derived from one specimen sequenced in a study of radiotherapy plus CTLA-4 blockade in lung cancer. The method was immunoSEQ multiplex PCR; TCRdb's version includes in-frame clones alone and lacks a portion of them. The sample consists of around 90,000 clones, under 85% of them appearing once. The sequencing here drew on peripheral blood, taken from a patient treated with radiotherapy plus ipilimumab. Receptors originate from a human donor with non-small cell lung cancer that progressed on radiotherapy plus ipilimumab.

This sequence joins TRBV9 and TRBJ1-6; D is perhaps TRBD1 (5 bases). V lost 4 bases to trimming and J lost 8 bases, with 16 bases between them. CDR1 is SGDLS and CDR2 is YYNGEE in the germline V gene. The CDR3 spans 15 residues. CDR3: CASSLGGVMDSPLHF. For the CDR3, the DNA is TGTGCCAGCAGCCTCGGGGGGGTTATGGATTCACCCCTCCACTTT.

The V gene is TRBV4-1, the J gene TRBJ1-1; 8 nucleotides line up with TRBD1. CDR3 size: 14 residues. Germline lookup yields CDR1 MGHRA and CDR2 YSYEKL. The V gene end was trimmed by 4 bases and the J gene end by 6 bases; junction bases not matched to a gene: 7. In DNA, the CDR3 is TGCGCCAGCAGCCCTGGACAGGGCGGGGCTGAAGCTTTCTTT. It translates to CASSPGQGGAEAFF.

This clone has just a few counts. CDR3 sequence reads: CASSPAGLHTEAFF. CDR3 DNA sequence: TGTGCCAGTAGTCCGGCCGGCTTACACACTGAAGCTTTCTTT. The chain is built from TRBV19 and TRBJ1-1; D gene unclear. V dropped 5 bases and J dropped 3 bases, with 13 bases sitting between them. The CDR3 runs to 14 residues. Germline assignment: CDR1 LNHDA and CDR2 SQIVND (reference sequence). The full variable domain, rest sourced from reference TRBV19 and TRBJ1-1, is DGGITQSPKYLFRKEGQNVTLSCEQNLNHDAMYWYRQDPGQGLRLIYYSQIVNDFQKGDIAEGYSVSREKKESFPLTVTSAQKNPTAFYLCASSPAGLHTEAFFGQGTRLTVV.

The V gene is TRBV9, the J gene TRBJ2-2; maybe TRBD2 (5 bases). This CDR3 has 15 amino acids. The V end was cut by 4 bases, the J end by 0 bases, with 10 bases between. The germline CDR1 and CDR2 sequences are SGDLS and YYNGEE. CDR3 amino acids: CASSSSGTNTGELFF. The CDR3 region has the DNA TGTGCCAGCAGCAGCAGCGGCACGAACACCGGGGAGCTGTTTTTT.

The genes are TRBV23-1 and TRBJ1-2, with a tentative D call TRBD1 (5 bases). TRBV23-1 is identified as an open reading frame with a role that is uncertain. Between the trimmed V and J ends, which lost 0 bases and 4 bases, there was a span of 21 bases. There are 18 residues in the CDR3. The CDR3 loop is CASSQSADRKSRVYGYTF. The CDR3, as DNA: TGCGCCAGCAGTCAATCCGCAGACAGAAAGTCGCGAGTCTATGGCTACACCTTC.

J is TRBJ2-3 and V is TRBV5-1; D call uncertain. CDR3 length: 16 amino acids. V gave up 0 bases and J gave up 3 bases, with 14 bases separating them. The germline gives CDR1 SGHRS, CDR2 YFSETQ. The chain's CDR3 is CASSLDVGRGTDTQYF. CDR3 nucleotides: TGCGCCAGCAGCTTGGATGTTGGGCGCGGTACAGATACGCAGTATTTT.

This chain joins TRBV6-4 and TRBJ2-2, with a tentative D call TRBD1 (6 bases). Germline V gene sequence: CDR1 MRHNA, CDR2 SNTAGT. This CDR3 has 15 residues. Trimming pared 4 bases from V and 4 bases from J, leaving 13 bases between. The CDR3: CASSAQGSGTGELFF. Written as DNA, the CDR3 is TGTGCCAGCAGTGCACAGGGCAGTGGCACCGGGGAGCTGTTTTTT.

The rearrangement joins TRBV6-6 to TRBJ1-3; D gene ambiguous. Trimming cost V 4 bases and J 4 bases, with 11 bases left between them. The CDR3 extends over 14 amino acids. Germline V gene data show CDR1 as MNHNY and CDR2 as SVGAGI (reference sequence). The CDR3 coding sequence is TGTGCCAGCAGTTCGATTGGACCGGGAAACACCATATATTTT. Translation: CASSSIGPGNTIYF.

This clone was found a few times. This chain connects TRBV29-1 to TRBJ2-2; the match to TRBD1 covers 8 bases. Germline V CDR1 and CDR2: SQVTM, ANQGSEA. The ends lost 6 bases at V and 4 bases at J; junction bases unmatched: 4. This CDR3 comprises 13 residues. CDR3 sequence reads: CSVQGDGTGELFF. The CDR3 bases are TGCAGCGTACAGGGGGATGGCACCGGGGAGCTGTTTTTT.

This clone was recorded a few times. J is TRBJ1-2 and V is TRBV5-1; 10 nucleotides line up with TRBD1. The CDR3 totals 14 residues. With V trimmed by 3 bases and J by 3 bases, 2 bases remained unmatched. Germline CDR1 reads SGHRS; CDR2 reads YFSETQ. The CDR3 loop reads CASSSGTGDYGYTF. In DNA form, the CDR3 reads TGCGCCAGCAGCTCCGGGACAGGGGACTATGGCTACACCTTC.

The CDR3 loop is CASSVRGTEAFF. The DNA for the CDR3 is TGTGCCAGCAGCGTTCGGGGTACTGAAGCTTTCTTT. J is TRBJ1-1 and V is TRBV5-5; D is unclear. This CDR3 has 12 amino acids. Trimming removed 4 bases at V and 5 bases at J, with 9 bases between. Germline lookup yields CDR1 SGHKS and CDR2 YYEKEE (reference sequence).

This clone appeared once. The J gene is TRBJ2-4, the V gene TRBV6-5; TRBD1 matches at 7 bases. The V gene end was trimmed by 7 bases and the J gene end by 7 bases; junction bases not matched to a gene: 7. The germline V gene encodes CDR1 MNHEY and CDR2 SVGAGI. The CDR3 covers 13 residues. As DNA, the CDR3 is TGTGCCAGCACTCCTACAGGGGTCAACATTCAGTACTTC. This gives the protein CASTPTGVNIQYF.

This clone has a handful of counts. The gene calls are TRBV10-3 and TRBJ1-3, with 7 bases matching TRBD1. There are 16 residues in the CDR3. The V gene end was trimmed by 6 bases and the J gene end by 0 bases; junction bases not matched to a gene: 8. In germline, CDR1 is ENHRY, CDR2 SYGVKD. Here the CDR3 DNA reads TGTGCCATCAGGGGGGTAGGACAGGTCTCTGGAAACACCATATATTTT. Amino acid sequence: CAIRGVGQVSGNTIYF.

The rearrangement joins TRBV5-1 to TRBJ2-5; 11 bases line up with TRBD1. J was trimmed by 5 bases and V by 5 bases; bases with no gene match: 5. The CDR3 has 14 residues. The germline CDR1 and CDR2 sequences are SGHRS and YFSETQ. This CDR3 is CASSRGQGAETQYF. In DNA form, the CDR3 reads TGCGCCAGCAGTCGCGGACAGGGGGCTGAGACCCAGTACTTC.

The V call is TRBV14, the J call TRBJ2-7; weak D call: TRBD2 (5 bases). V lost 0 bases to trimming and J lost 3 bases, with 12 bases between them. The CDR3 consists of 15 residues. Germline values: CDR1 SGHDN, CDR2 FVKESK. The CDR3 sequence: CASSQETEDFYEQYF. The CDR3 DNA follows: TGTGCCAGCAGCCAAGAAACAGAGGACTTCTACGAGCAGTACTTC.

CDR3 residues: CASNSPGRDSPLHF. The CDR3 DNA reads TGTGCCAGCAACTCACCCGGGAGGGATTCACCCCTCCACTTT. The chain uses TRBV27 and TRBJ1-6; the D is unclear. The length of the CDR3 is 14 residues. V dropped 7 bases and J dropped 8 bases, with 15 bases sitting between them. Germline assignment: CDR1 MNHEY and CDR2 SMNVEV (reference sequence).

The chain combines TRBV5-5 with TRBJ2-5, with TRBD1 identical over 8 bases. CDR1 and CDR2 from the germline V gene are SGHKS and YYEKEE (reference sequence). This CDR3 contains 16 residues. J was trimmed by 1 base and V by 0 bases; bases with no gene match: 5. The DNA for the CDR3 is TGTGCCAGCAGCTTGGCAGGGGGCGCCGGCCAAGAGACCCAGTACTTC. It yields the protein CASSLAGGAGQETQYF. Together with reference TRBV5-5 and TRBJ2-5, the CDR3 gives the full variable domain: DAGVTQSPTHLIKTRGQQVTLRCSPISGHKSVSWYQQVLGQGPQFIFQYYEKEERGRGNFPDRFSARQFPNYSSELNVNALLLGDSALYLCASSLAGGAGQETQYFGPGTRLLVL.

The chain combines TRBV10-3 with TRBJ2-2; 14 positions agree with TRBD2. Germline-derived CDR1 and CDR2 are ENHRY and SYGVKD. The CDR3 runs 16 residues. Losses at the gene ends were 6 bases for V and 5 bases for J; bases not matched to a gene: 5. CDR3 bases: TGTGCCATCAGGACAGGGACTAGCGGGAGTACCGGGGAGCTGTTTTTT. Translation gives CAIRTGTSGSTGELFF.

The V and J genes are TRBV7-2 and TRBJ1-4; D is undetermined. Germline V lookup: CDR1 SGHTA, CDR2 FQGNSA. V lost 5 bases to trimming and J lost 8 bases, with 15 bases between them. The CDR3 length is 14 residues. This CDR3 reads CASSPPGPQEKLFF. CDR3 nucleotides: TGTGCCAGCAGCCCTCCGGGCCCCCAGGAAAAACTGTTTTTT.

The gene calls are TRBV11-3 and TRBJ2-7; D is uncertain. The V end lost 0 bases, the J end lost 3 bases, and 15 bases lay between the germline ends. Germline V CDR1 and CDR2: SGHNT, YENEEA. This CDR3 has 16 amino acids. The CDR3 region is CASSLDLGQGYYEQYF. The CDR3 nucleotides are TGTGCCAGCAGCTTAGATCTTGGGCAAGGGTACTACGAGCAGTACTTC.

The genes are TRBV27 and TRBJ1-1; D gene unclear. CDR3 length: 13 residues. The germline V gene has CDR1 MNHEY and CDR2 SMNVEV (reference sequence). V was cut by 5 bases and J by 1 base, with 8 bases left in between. The CDR3 is CASSSPWNTEAFF. CDR3 in DNA: TGTGCCAGCAGTAGCCCCTGGAACACTGAAGCTTTCTTT.

The genes are TRBV5-6 and TRBJ2-2; the match to TRBD1 covers 9 bases. The CDR3 is 16 residues long. The germline V gene has CDR1 SGHDT and CDR2 YYEEEE. With V trimmed by 6 bases and J by 2 bases, 8 bases remained unmatched. The CDR3: CASIDRGKLNTGELFF. The CDR3 bases are TGTGCCAGCATCGACAGGGGGAAGTTAAACACCGGGGAGCTGTTTTTT.

The rearrangement links TRBV18 to TRBJ1-1; 9 bases map to TRBD1. V dropped 3 bases and J dropped 1; count of bases not matched to a gene: 3. Germline V lookup: CDR1 KGHSH, CDR2 LQKENI. The CDR3 contains 15 residues. The CDR3 sequence: CASSPWGQGNTEAFF. The CDR3 nucleotides read TGTGCCAGCTCACCTTGGGGACAGGGGAACACTGAAGCTTTCTTT.

This chain uses TRBV5-1 with TRBJ2-6, with D unclear. The CDR3 covers 16 residues. Trimming cost V 4 bases and J 0 bases, with 11 bases left between them. Germline V CDR1 and CDR2: SGHRS, YFSETQ. Here the CDR3 DNA reads TGCGCCAGCAGCGTTACACGTTCCTCTGGGGCCAACGTCCTGACTTTC. This gives the protein CASSVTRSSGANVLTF.

The chain combines TRBV27 with TRBJ2-3; D may match TRBD1 or TRBD2 (5 bases each). V was shortened by 6 bases and J by 4 bases, with 14 bases between the two germline ends. CDR3 size: 14 residues. Germline CDR1 reads MNHEY; CDR2 reads SMNVEV (reference sequence). The CDR3 nucleotides read TGTGCCAGCAGGCCTCTTGGGGGTTCAGATACGCAGTATTTT. As protein: CASRPLGGSDTQYF.

The chain joins TRBV10-3 to TRBJ2-7, with 9 bases aligning to TRBD1. The CDR3 runs to 14 residues. With 6 bases clipped from V and 4 bases from J, the junction kept 7 bases outside the gene matches. Per germline, CDR1 ENHRY and CDR2 SYGVKD. The CDR3 DNA reads as TGTGCCATCAGCCGGACAGGGGAGGGGTACGAGCAGTACTTC. Translated: CAISRTGEGYEQYF.